The 25 T cell receptor beta chains below all came from one sample that was sequenced in a study of OX40 agonist ivuxolimab in advanced cancers. The library relied on the immunoSEQ multiplex PCR assay. Here the immuneACCESS table is served through TCRdb, limited to in-frame sequences with V and J called. Missing clones are a known gap in these copies; in checked studies unresolved V genes cover under half, and the rest lacks a known reason. For this sample there are about 140,000 clones; around nine tenths appear just once. About 1% of the sample lies in the top ten. This sample comprised CD4+ or CD8+ T cells sorted from blood, obtained in a trial of the OX40 agonist ivuxolimab. These receptors all come from an adult with an advanced solid tumor such as melanoma, head and neck, liver or kidney cancer.

CDR3 coding DNA: TGCGCCAGCAGCCTCCCAATGACAGGGTCGGCAGCCGGGGAGCTGTTTTTT. It codes for CASSLPMTGSAAGELFF. The chain has TRBV5-1 and TRBJ2-2; 7 bases are a match to TRBD1. This CDR3 comprises 17 residues. V lost 4 bases and J lost 6; bases outside the gene matches: 15. CDR1 is SGHRS and CDR2 is YFSETQ in the germline V gene.

The chain carries TRBV11-3 and TRBJ2-3; 15 bases are shared with TRBD2. Looked up from germline, CDR1 is SGHNT and CDR2 is YENEEA. The V gene end was trimmed by 7 bases and the J gene end by 9 bases; junction bases not matched to a gene: 2. The CDR3 extends over 13 amino acids. The CDR3 DNA is TGTGCCAGCACCGGACTAGCGGGAGGGACGCAGTATTTT. It specifies CASTGLAGGTQYF.

This chain joins TRBV25-1 and TRBJ2-2, with D tentatively TRBD1 (6 bases). The V and J ends lost 3 bases and 0 bases respectively, with 11 bases between them. The CDR3 runs to 16 residues. Germline CDR1 and CDR2: MGHDK and SYGVNS. CDR3 region: CASSDYGTPNTGELFF. CDR3 coding DNA: TGTGCCAGCAGTGACTACGGGACACCGAACACCGGGGAGCTGTTTTTT.

The V gene is TRBV19, the J gene TRBJ1-5, with 8 bases fitting TRBD1. This CDR3 comprises 16 residues. J was trimmed by 4 bases and V by 4 bases; bases with no gene match: 9. Germline loops: CDR1 LNHDA, CDR2 SQIVND (reference sequence). CDR3 sequence: CASSTTGGAENQPQHF. The CDR3 bases are TGTGCCAGTAGTACCACAGGGGGGGCTGAGAATCAGCCCCAGCATTTT.

The chain joins TRBV7-2 to TRBJ2-5; D gene ambiguous. CDR1 is SGHTA, CDR2 FQGNSA, per germline. This CDR3 is built from 16 residues. V was trimmed by 1 base and J by 1 base, leaving 13 bases between them. CDR3 protein: CASSLVASAFQETQYF. The CDR3 nucleotides are TGTGCCAGCAGCTTAGTAGCATCGGCGTTCCAAGAGACCCAGTACTTC. Looking up the rest from reference TRBV7-2 and TRBJ2-5 gives the full variable domain: GAGVSQSPSNKVTEKGKDVELRCDPISGHTALYWYRQSLGQGLEFLIYFQGNSAPDKSGLPSDRFSAERTGGSVSTLTIQRTQQEDSAVYLCASSLVASAFQETQYFGPGTRLLVL.

This chain connects TRBV19 to TRBJ1-2, with D unclear. Trimming left V 0 bases short and J 3 bases short, with 5 bases between. Looked up from germline, CDR1 is LNHDA and CDR2 is SQIVND (reference sequence). The CDR3 is 13 residues long. The CDR3 loop reads CASSIDRYYGYTF. DNA for the CDR3: TGTGCCAGTAGTATAGACCGGTACTATGGCTACACCTTC.

On this clone itself: Germline and junction disagree at one end, which may indicate a read error. V and J are TRBV7-7 and TRBJ2-5; D may correspond to TRBD1 or TRBD2 (5 bases each). The CDR3 totals 14 residues. The V gene's germline CDR1 is SSHAT and CDR2 FNYEAQ (reference sequence). CDR3 protein: CASSSDLRGETQYF. CDR3 sequence (DNA): TGTGCTAGCAGCTCGGACCTACGGGGCGAGACCCAGTACTTC.

This chain links TRBV5-1 with TRBJ2-3; possible D gene TRBD2, 6 bases. This CDR3 spans 15 amino acids. Germline V gene lookup returns CDR1 SGHRS and CDR2 YFSETQ. The V and J ends lost 4 bases and 0 bases respectively, with 12 bases between them. CDR3 sequence reads: CASSKDGTSTDTQYF. CDR3 nucleotides: TGCGCCAGCAGCAAAGACGGGACTAGCACAGATACGCAGTATTTT.

This chain connects TRBV5-4 to TRBJ2-7, with TRBD2 identical over 10 bases. The CDR3 totals 15 residues. Germline CDR1 is SGHNT and CDR2 is YYREEE (reference sequence). Trimming removed 4 bases from V and 1 base from J; junction bases left unmatched: 5. CDR3 DNA: TGTGCCAGCAGCACGGGACTAGCGCGTTCCTACGAGCAGTACTTC. Protein product: CASSTGLARSYEQYF.

V usage is TRBV28 and J usage is TRBJ1-1; D unclear. The CDR3 is 12 residues long. The V and J ends lost 5 bases and 7 bases respectively, with 11 bases between them. Per germline, CDR1 MDHEN and CDR2 SYDVKM. The CDR3 DNA reads as TGTGCCAGCAGTCCCCTCCCATTTGAAGCTTTCTTT. It specifies CASSPLPFEAFF.

The chain uses TRBV11-3 and TRBJ2-3, with 7 bases aligning to TRBD1. After removal of 5 bases from V and 6 bases from J, the junction contained 17 bases not matched to a gene. In germline, CDR1 is SGHNT, CDR2 YENEEA. The CDR3 totals 17 residues. The CDR3 DNA follows: TGTGCCAGCAGCAGTAGACGACAGGGAATCATCCCCGATACGCAGTATTTT. It encodes CASSSRRQGIIPDTQYF.

This clone was seen a handful of times. The chain combines TRBV6-6 with TRBJ1-2; TRBD1 is a possible D gene (6 bases). This CDR3 comprises 14 residues. Trimming left V 5 bases short and J 1 base short, with 11 bases between. Germline V lookup: CDR1 MNHNY, CDR2 SVGAGI (reference sequence). CDR3 loop: CASSQIRGNYGYTF. The CDR3 DNA follows: TGTGCCAGCAGTCAAATCAGGGGTAACTATGGCTACACCTTC.

The V and J genes are TRBV6-4 and TRBJ2-7; D perhaps matches TRBD1 (5 bases). V was trimmed by 10 bases and J by 6 bases, leaving 25 bases between them. This CDR3 has 15 residues. Germline CDR1 reads MRHNA; CDR2 reads SNTAGT. The chain's CDR3 is CATLKQAPCHFEQYF. The DNA for the CDR3 is TGTGCCACCCTCAAACAGGCCCCCTGTCACTTCGAGCAGTACTTC.

The chain combines TRBV28 with TRBJ1-4, with D maybe TRBD1 (6 bases). Germline CDR1 is MDHEN and CDR2 is SYDVKM. The V end lost 5 bases, the J end lost 8 bases, and 18 bases lay between the germline ends. CDR3 length: 15 residues. DNA of the CDR3: TGTGCCAGCAGTCCGTTAGGGGGGGAAGGAGAAAAACTGTTTTTT. Its translation is CASSPLGGEGEKLFF. The whole variable domain, filled in from reference TRBV28 and TRBJ1-4, reads DVKVTQSSRYLVKRTGEKVFLECVQDMDHENMFWYRQDPGLGLRLIYFSYDVKMKEKGDIPEGYSVSREKKERFSLILESASTNQTSMYLCASSPLGGEGEKLFFGSGTQLSVL.

CDR3 in DNA: TGCGCCAGCAGCTTCATGGGGACCGGGGAGCTGTTTTTT. Residues: CASSFMGTGELFF. The chain employs TRBV5-1 and TRBJ2-2; D is ambiguous. V gave up 2 bases and J gave up 5 bases, with 7 bases separating them. The CDR3 is made up of 13 amino acids. Germline CDR1 is SGHRS and CDR2 is YFSETQ.

The chain links TRBV19 to TRBJ2-7; 10 bases are shared with TRBD2. CDR1 is LNHDA and CDR2 is SQIVND in the germline V gene (reference sequence). The CDR3 has 15 residues. The V gene end was trimmed by 4 bases and the J gene end by 2 bases; junction bases not matched to a gene: 5. CDR3 amino acids: CASSTPGTSAYEQYF. CDR3 in DNA: TGTGCCAGTAGTACCCCCGGGACTAGCGCCTACGAGCAGTACTTC.

This clone was seen a single time. V usage is TRBV9 and J usage is TRBJ2-5; D is ambiguous. Deletions cut 0 bases from V and 4 bases from J, with 10 bases between. The CDR3 sequence is 14 residues long. CDR1 is SGDLS and CDR2 is YYNGEE in the germline V gene. CDR3 amino acids: CASSVVPSGETQYF. The CDR3 DNA follows: TGTGCCAGCAGCGTAGTACCCTCCGGAGAGACCCAGTACTTC.

This chain joins TRBV11-1 and TRBJ1-1; D possibly corresponds to TRBD1 (6 bases). V dropped 2 bases and J dropped 2 bases, with 12 bases sitting between them. CDR3 length: 15 residues. CDR1 and CDR2 (germline): SGHAT, FQDESV (reference sequence). The CDR3 nucleotides read TGTGCCAGCAGCTTAATTTGGGGGCTCAACACTGAAGCTTTCTTT. Amino acid sequence: CASSLIWGLNTEAFF.

The J gene is TRBJ1-3, the V gene TRBV21-1; TRBD1 was called by the table and not checked on the DNA. TRBV21-1 is an annotated pseudogene. CDR3 length equals 16 residues. This chain's CDR3 is CASSKARTGAGNTIYF. CDR3 nucleotides: TGTGCCAGCAGCAAAGCGAGGACAGGGGCTGGAAACACCATATATTTT.

The genes are TRBV28 and TRBJ1-4; D gene ambiguous. Germline V gene lookup returns CDR1 MDHEN and CDR2 SYDVKM. The V and J ends lost 6 bases and 8 bases respectively, with 16 bases between them. The CDR3 loop spans 14 amino acids. The CDR3 sequence is CASSPPSRGEKLFF. CDR3 nucleotide sequence: TGTGCCAGCAGCCCACCCAGCCGTGGAGAAAAACTGTTTTTT. Combining the CDR3 with reference TRBV28 and TRBJ1-4 gives the whole variable domain DVKVTQSSRYLVKRTGEKVFLECVQDMDHENMFWYRQDPGLGLRLIYFSYDVKMKEKGDIPEGYSVSREKKERFSLILESASTNQTSMYLCASSPPSRGEKLFFGSGTQLSVL.

This clone was recorded once. This chain joins TRBV7-8 and TRBJ2-5; D gene unclear. Germline V gene sequence: CDR1 SGHVS, CDR2 FQNEAQ. V shed 1 base and J shed 6 bases, with 0 bases lying between them. CDR3 size: 10 residues. CDR3 DNA sequence: TGTGCCAGCAGCTTAGAGACCCAGTACTTC. Protein sequence: CASSLETQYF. Together with reference TRBV7-8 and TRBJ2-5, the CDR3 gives the full variable domain: GAGVSQSPRYKVAKRGQDVALRCDPISGHVSLFWYQQALGQGPEFLTYFQNEAQLDKSGLPSDRFFAERPEGSVSTLKIQRTQQEDSAVYLCASSLETQYFGPGTRLLVL.

This chain joins TRBV28 and TRBJ1-1; D unresolved. Germline CDR1 MDHEN, CDR2 SYDVKM. Trimming stripped 8 bases from V and 0 bases from J, with 4 bases between. The length of the CDR3 is 11 residues. CDR3 bases: TGTGCCAGCGGATTGAACACTGAAGCTTTCTTT. Its protein product is CASGLNTEAFF.

The rearrangement links TRBV14 to TRBJ2-1, with 11 bases lining up with TRBD2. CDR1 SGHDN and CDR2 FVKESK come from the germline V gene. The CDR3 loop spans 17 amino acids. Trimming took 0 bases from V and 4 from J; bases not matched to a gene: 5. CDR3 sequence (DNA): TGTGCCAGCAGCCAAGATGTTAGCGGGAGGGCATACAATGAGCAGTTCTTC. Amino acid sequence: CASSQDVSGRAYNEQFF. Looking up the rest from reference TRBV14 and TRBJ2-1 gives the full variable domain: EAGVTQFPSHSVIEKGQTVTLRCDPISGHDNLYWYRRVMGKEIKFLLHFVKESKQDESGMPNNRFLAERTGGTYSTLKVQPAELEDSGVYFCASSQDVSGRAYNEQFFGPGTRLTVL.

This clone has just one count. CDR3 amino acids: CASSISAGANYEQYF. DNA of the CDR3: TGTGCCAGCAGCATTTCGGCGGGAGCGAACTACGAGCAGTACTTC. This chain joins TRBV9 and TRBJ2-5; TRBD2 matches at 7 bases. The last part of the DNA fits TRBJ2-7 better; the J call may be wrong. The CDR3 consists of 15 residues. CDR1 is SGDLS, CDR2 YYNGEE, per germline.

The chain employs TRBV11-1 and TRBJ2-7; TRBD1 aligns across 9 bases. The CDR3 runs 15 residues. Germline lookup yields CDR1 SGHAT and CDR2 FQDESV (reference sequence). The V segment lost 1 base and the J segment 4 bases; nucleotides outside the gene matches: 5. CDR3 loop: CASSLEGQGWYEQYF. The DNA for the CDR3 is TGTGCCAGCAGCTTAGAAGGACAGGGGTGGTACGAGCAGTACTTC.